This paragraph covers one T cell receptor beta chain sequence. Its target is unknown. Profiled with immunoSEQ multiplex PCR; TCRdb holds only in-frame clones, not every one. The sample records about 95,000 clones, under 80% being singletons. This sample was taken from a study of shared clonotypes between healthy human individuals. The V gene's germline CDR1 is KGHSH and CDR2 LQKENI. This CDR3 has 14 amino acids. Deletions cut 2 bases from V and 2 bases from J, with 10 bases between. General study results and limits: The low donor count limited represented genetic and exposure-history diversity. Four donors had around 5.5% of their naive CD4 clonotypes in common. Specimens sampled were limited to blood, with tissue repertoires likely differing. Non-shared clonotypes displayed generation probabilities falling below those of clonotypes present in all four donors.

The sequencing sample was made of memory CD8+ T cells sorted from blood. The subset was: CD45RO+ cells pooled with CCR7-negative TemRA cells. This rearrangement joins TRBV18 to TRBJ2-7; D may be TRBD1 (5 bases). This receptor was obtained from a young man in good health. The CDR3 bases are TGTGCCAGCTCACCAGACCACAGGCCCTACGAGCAGTACTTC. Translated, it gives CASSPDHRPYEQYF.